This TCR beta chain was sequenced for a study of blood T cell repertoires in COVID-19. Study at large: There were acute and convalescent COVID-19 samples, and they came from the United States, Italy and Spain.

Comment on this clone: In the same sample, other DNA sequences code for this CDR3.

Clones were sequenced by immunoSEQ multiplex PCR, and TCRdb holds only the in-frame ones, with some missing. The sample lists about 120,000 clones, over 75% occurring once. CDR3 length equals 16 residues. Trimming pared 1 base from V and 3 bases from J, leaving 12 bases between. Germline V gene sequence: CDR1 SGHNT, CDR2 YENEEA. This receptor was taken from a young man with COVID-19, enrolled during active disease. Sequencing input: peripheral blood. The chain is built from TRBV11-3 and TRBJ2-2, with D possibly being TRBD2 (7 bases). For the CDR3, the DNA is TGTGCCAGCAGCTTAGCGGGGGGCGAGTACACCGGGGAGCTGTTTTTT. This gives the protein CASSLAGGEYTGELFF. Together with reference TRBV11-3 and TRBJ2-2, the CDR3 gives the full variable domain: EAGVVQSPRYKIIEKKQPVAFWCNPISGHNTLYWYLQNLGQGPELLIRYENEEAVDDSQLPKDRFSAERLKGVDSTLKIQPAELGDSAVYLCASSLAGGEYTGELFFGEGSRLTVL.